Listed here is a single T cell receptor (beta chain). This record belongs to a study of cytomegalovirus exposure and HLA in healthy donors. V shed 2 bases and J 5 bases; nucleotides not matched to a gene: 6. The CDR3 runs 15 residues. Germline assignment: CDR1 LGHNA and CDR2 YSLEER. PCR involved 60 Vbeta and 13 Jbeta primers. TCRdb's copy holds only in-frame clones and misses some; the assay was immunoSEQ multiplex PCR. The sample has approximately 180,000 clones, 81% seen once; the top ten hold about 1.7%. The receptor was isolated from a man between 18 and 29 years old in good health and CMV-seronegative. Sequencing input: PBMCs. The genes are TRBV4-3 and TRBJ2-1; 7 positions agree with TRBD2. CDR3 region: CASSQSPSGNNEQFF. The CDR3 bases are TGCGCCAGCAGCCAATCTCCTAGCGGAAACAATGAGCAGTTCTTC.